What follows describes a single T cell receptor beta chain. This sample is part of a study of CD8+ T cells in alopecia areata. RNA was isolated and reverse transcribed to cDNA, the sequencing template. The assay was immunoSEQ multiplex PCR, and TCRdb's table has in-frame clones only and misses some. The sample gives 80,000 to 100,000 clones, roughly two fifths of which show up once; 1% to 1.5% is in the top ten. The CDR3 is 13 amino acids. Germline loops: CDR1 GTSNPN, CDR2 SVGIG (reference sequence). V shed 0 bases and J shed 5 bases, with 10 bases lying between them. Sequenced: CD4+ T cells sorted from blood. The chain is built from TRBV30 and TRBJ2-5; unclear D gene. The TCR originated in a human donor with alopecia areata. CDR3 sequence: CAWSVFVSETQYF. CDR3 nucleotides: TGTGCCTGGAGTGTATTTGTATCTGAGACCCAGTACTTC.